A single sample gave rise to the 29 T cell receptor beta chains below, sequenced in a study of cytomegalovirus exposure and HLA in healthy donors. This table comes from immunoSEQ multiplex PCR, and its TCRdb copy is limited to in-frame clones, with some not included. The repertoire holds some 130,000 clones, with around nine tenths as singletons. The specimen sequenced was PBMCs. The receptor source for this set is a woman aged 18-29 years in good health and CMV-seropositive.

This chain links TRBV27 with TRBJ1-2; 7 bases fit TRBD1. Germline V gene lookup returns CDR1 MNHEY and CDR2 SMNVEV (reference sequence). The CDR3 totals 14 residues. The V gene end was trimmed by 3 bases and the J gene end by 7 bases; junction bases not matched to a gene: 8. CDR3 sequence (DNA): TGTGCCAGCAGTTTGCGGGGACAGAGGGGTGGCTACACCTTC. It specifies CASSLRGQRGGYTF.

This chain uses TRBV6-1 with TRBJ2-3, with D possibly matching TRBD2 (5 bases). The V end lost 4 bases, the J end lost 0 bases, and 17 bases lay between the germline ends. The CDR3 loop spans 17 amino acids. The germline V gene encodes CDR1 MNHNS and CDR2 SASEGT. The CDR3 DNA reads TGTGCCAGCAGTGCCGCCGCGGGTGGGGATAGCACAGATACGCAGTATTTT. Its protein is CASSAAAGGDSTDTQYF.

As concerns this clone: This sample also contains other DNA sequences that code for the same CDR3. This chain's CDR3 is CASSPDRGNTEAFF. The CDR3 DNA reads TGTGCCAGCTCACCGGACAGGGGGAACACTGAAGCTTTCTTT. The J gene is TRBJ1-1, the V gene TRBV18; TRBD1 matches at 9 bases. In germline, CDR1 is KGHSH, CDR2 LQKENI. The CDR3 is 14 residues long. V lost 3 bases, J lost 1 base, and 0 bases stayed unmatched. Filled out from reference TRBV18 and TRBJ1-1, the complete variable domain reads NAGVMQNPRHLVRRRGQEARLRCSPMKGHSHVYWYRQLPEEGLKFMVYLQKENIIDESGMPKERFSAEFPKEGPSILRIQQVVRGDSAAYFCASSPDRGNTEAFFGQGTRLTVV.

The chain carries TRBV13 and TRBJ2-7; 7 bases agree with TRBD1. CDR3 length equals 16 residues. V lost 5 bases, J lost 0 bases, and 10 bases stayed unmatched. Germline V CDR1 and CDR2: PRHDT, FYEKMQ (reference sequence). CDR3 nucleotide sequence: TGTGCCAGCAGCCCAACTGGACAGGAAACCTCCTACGAGCAGTACTTC. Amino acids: CASSPTGQETSYEQYF. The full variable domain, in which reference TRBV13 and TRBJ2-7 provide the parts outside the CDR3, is AAGVIQSPRHLIKEKRETATLKCYPIPRHDTVYWYQQGPGQDPQFLISFYEKMQSDKGSIPDRFSAQQFSDYHSELNMSSLELGDSALYFCASSPTGQETSYEQYFGPGTRLTVT.

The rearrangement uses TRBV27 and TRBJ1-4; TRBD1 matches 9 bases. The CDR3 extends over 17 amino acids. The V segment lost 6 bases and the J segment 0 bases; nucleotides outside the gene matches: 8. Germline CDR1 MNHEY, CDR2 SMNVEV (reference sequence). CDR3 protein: CASRAGTGPATNEKLFF. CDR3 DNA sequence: TGTGCCAGCAGGGCCGGGACAGGGCCCGCAACTAATGAAAAACTGTTTTTT.

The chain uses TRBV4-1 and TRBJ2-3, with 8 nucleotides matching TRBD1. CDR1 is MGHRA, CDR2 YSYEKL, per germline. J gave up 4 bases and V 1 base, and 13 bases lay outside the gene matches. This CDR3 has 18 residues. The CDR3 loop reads CASSQVGRWQGAPDTQYF. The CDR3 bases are TGCGCCAGCAGCCAAGTAGGCAGGTGGCAGGGGGCCCCAGATACGCAGTATTTT.

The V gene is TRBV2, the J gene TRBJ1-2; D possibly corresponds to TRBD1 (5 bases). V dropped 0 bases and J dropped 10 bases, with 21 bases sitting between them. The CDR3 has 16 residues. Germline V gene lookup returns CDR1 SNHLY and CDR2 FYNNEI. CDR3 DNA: TGTGCCAGCAGTGAAGCCCCTAAAGTTACCAGACAGCTCTACACCTTC. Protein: CASSEAPKVTRQLYTF. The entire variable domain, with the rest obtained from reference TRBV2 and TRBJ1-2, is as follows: EPEVTQTPSHQVTQMGQEVILRCVPISNHLYFYWYRQILGQKVEFLVSFYNNEISEKSEIFDDQFSVERPDGSNFTLKIRSTKLEDSAMYFCASSEAPKVTRQLYTFGSGTRLTVV.

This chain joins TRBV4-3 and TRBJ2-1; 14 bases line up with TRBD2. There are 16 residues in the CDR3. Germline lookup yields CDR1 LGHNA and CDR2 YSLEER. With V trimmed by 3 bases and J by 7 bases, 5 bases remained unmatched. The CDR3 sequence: CASSHEGTSGSNEQFF. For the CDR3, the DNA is TGCGCCAGCAGCCACGAAGGGACTAGCGGGAGTAATGAGCAGTTCTTC.

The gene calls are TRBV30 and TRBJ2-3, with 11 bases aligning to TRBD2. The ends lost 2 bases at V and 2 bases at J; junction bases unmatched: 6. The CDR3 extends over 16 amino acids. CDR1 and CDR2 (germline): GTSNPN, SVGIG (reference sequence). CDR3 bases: TGTGCCTGGAGTATAGGGACTAGCGGATTCACAGATACGCAGTATTTT. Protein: CAWSIGTSGFTDTQYF.

This chain's CDR3 is CASSQATPTNEQFF. CDR3 nucleotides: TGCGCCAGCAGCCAAGCGACTCCCACCAATGAGCAGTTCTTC. The chain combines TRBV4-3 with TRBJ2-1; D not certain. The V gene lost 1 base and the J gene lost 6 bases, with 10 bases spanning the gap. Germline V gene data show CDR1 as LGHNA and CDR2 as YSLEER. The CDR3 has 14 residues.

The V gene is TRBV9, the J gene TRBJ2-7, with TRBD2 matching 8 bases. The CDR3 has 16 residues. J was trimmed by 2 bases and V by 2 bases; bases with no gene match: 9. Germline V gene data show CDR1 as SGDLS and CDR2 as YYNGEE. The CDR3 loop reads CASSVSGGGLTYEQYF. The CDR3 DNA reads TGTGCCAGCAGCGTCTCCGGGGGGGGGCTTACCTACGAGCAGTACTTC.

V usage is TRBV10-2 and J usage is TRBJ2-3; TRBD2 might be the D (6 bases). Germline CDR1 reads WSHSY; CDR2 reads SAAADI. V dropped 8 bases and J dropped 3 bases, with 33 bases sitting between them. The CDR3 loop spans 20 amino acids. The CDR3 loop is CASYPEGLAPFSSGTDTQYF. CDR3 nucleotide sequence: TGCGCCAGCTACCCCGAAGGGCTAGCGCCCTTCTCGAGTGGGACAGATACGCAGTATTTT.

In nucleotides, the CDR3 is TGCGCCAGCAGCTTGGTTCCAGGGGTTTCCTACGAGCAGTACTTC. It is translated as CASSLVPGVSYEQYF. This chain links TRBV5-1 with TRBJ2-7; tentatively, D is TRBD1 (6 bases). Between the trimmed V and J ends, which lost 0 bases and 1 base, there was a span of 11 bases. Per germline, CDR1 SGHRS and CDR2 YFSETQ. There are 15 residues in the CDR3. The variable domain in full, with the rest retrieved from reference TRBV5-1 and TRBJ2-7, is KAGVTQTPRYLIKTRGQQVTLSCSPISGHRSVSWYQQTPGQGLQFLFEYFSETQRNKGNFPGRFSGRQFSNSRSEMNVSTLELGDSALYLCASSLVPGVSYEQYFGPGTRLTVT.

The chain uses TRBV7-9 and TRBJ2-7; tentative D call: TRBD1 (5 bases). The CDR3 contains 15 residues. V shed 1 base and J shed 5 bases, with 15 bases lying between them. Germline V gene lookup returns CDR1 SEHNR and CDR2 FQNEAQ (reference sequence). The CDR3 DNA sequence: TGTGCCAGCAGCTTAGGGAAGGGGCCCCTCAACGAGCAGTACTTC. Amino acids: CASSLGKGPLNEQYF.

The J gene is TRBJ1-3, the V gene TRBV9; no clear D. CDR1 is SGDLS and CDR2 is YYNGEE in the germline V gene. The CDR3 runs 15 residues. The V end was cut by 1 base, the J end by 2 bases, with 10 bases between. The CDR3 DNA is TGTGCCAGCAGCGTACAGGATTCCCCTGGAAACACCATATATTTT. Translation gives CASSVQDSPGNTIYF. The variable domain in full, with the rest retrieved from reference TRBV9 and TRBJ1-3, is DSGVTQTPKHLITATGQRVTLRCSPRSGDLSVYWYQQSLDQGLQFLIQYYNGEERAKGNILERFSAQQFPDLHSELNLSSLELGDSALYFCASSVQDSPGNTIYFGEGSWLTVV.

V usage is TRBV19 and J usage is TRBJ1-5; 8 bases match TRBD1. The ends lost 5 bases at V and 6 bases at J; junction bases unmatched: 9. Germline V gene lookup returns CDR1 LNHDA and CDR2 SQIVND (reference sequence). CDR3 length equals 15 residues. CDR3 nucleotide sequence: TGTGCCAGTAGTGGAGAGACAGGGGTCGCTCAGCCCCAGCATTTT. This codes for CASSGETGVAQPQHF.

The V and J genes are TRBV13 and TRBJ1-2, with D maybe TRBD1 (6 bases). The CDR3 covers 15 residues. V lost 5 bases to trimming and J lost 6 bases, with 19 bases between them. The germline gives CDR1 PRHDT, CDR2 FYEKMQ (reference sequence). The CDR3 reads CASSPTAGGADGYTF. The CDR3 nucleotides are TGTGCCAGCAGCCCCACCGCTGGGGGCGCCGATGGCTACACCTTC.

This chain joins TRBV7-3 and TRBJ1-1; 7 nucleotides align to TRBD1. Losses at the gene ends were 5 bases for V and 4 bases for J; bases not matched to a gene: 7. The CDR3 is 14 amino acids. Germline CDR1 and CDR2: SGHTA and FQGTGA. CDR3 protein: CASSTQGIGTEAFF. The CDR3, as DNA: TGTGCCAGCAGCACACAGGGGATTGGCACTGAAGCTTTCTTT.

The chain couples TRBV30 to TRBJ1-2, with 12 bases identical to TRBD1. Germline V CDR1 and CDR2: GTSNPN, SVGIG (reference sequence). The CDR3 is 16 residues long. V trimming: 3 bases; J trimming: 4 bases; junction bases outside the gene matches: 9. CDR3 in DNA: TGTGCCTGGAGCTACCGCGGGACAGGGGGCATCTATGGCTACACCTTC. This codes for CAWSYRGTGGIYGYTF.

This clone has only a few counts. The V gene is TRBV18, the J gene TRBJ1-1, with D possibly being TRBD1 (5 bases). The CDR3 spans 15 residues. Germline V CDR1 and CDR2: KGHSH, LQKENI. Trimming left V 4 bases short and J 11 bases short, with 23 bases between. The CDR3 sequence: CASSLAMTAPRGAFF. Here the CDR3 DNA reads TGTGCCAGCTCACTAGCTATGACAGCCCCGCGTGGGGCTTTCTTT.

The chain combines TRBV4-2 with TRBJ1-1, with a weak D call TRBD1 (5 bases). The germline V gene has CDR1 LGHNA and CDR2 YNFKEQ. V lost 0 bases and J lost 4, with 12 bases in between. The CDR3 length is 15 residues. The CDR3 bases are TGTGCCAGCAGCCAAGATATAGGGGTACGCACTGAAGCTTTCTTT. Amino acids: CASSQDIGVRTEAFF.

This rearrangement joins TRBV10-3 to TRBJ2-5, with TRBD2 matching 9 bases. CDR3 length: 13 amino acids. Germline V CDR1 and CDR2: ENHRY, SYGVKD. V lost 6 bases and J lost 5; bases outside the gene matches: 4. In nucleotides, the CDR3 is TGTGCCATCAGCTCAAGCGGGAGGGAGACCCAGTACTTC. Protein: CAISSSGRETQYF.

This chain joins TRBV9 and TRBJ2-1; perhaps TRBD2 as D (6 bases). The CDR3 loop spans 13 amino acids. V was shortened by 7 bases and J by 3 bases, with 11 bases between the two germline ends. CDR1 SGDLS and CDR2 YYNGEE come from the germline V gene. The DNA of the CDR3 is TGTGCCAGCTCCCGGGAGAACTACAATGAGCAGTTCTTC. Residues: CASSRENYNEQFF.

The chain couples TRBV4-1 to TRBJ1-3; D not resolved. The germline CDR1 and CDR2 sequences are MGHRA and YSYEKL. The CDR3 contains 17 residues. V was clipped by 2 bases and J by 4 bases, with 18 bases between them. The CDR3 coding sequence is TGCGCCAGCAGCCAACTGGGCGGGATCCCGCCGGGAAACACCATATATTTT. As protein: CASSQLGGIPPGNTIYF.

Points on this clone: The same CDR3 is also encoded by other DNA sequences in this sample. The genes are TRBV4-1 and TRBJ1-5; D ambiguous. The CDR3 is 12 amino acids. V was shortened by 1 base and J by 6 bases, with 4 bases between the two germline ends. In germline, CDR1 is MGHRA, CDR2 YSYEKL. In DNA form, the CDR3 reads TGCGCCAGCAGCCAAGCGGGTCAGCCCCAGCATTTT. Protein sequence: CASSQAGQPQHF.

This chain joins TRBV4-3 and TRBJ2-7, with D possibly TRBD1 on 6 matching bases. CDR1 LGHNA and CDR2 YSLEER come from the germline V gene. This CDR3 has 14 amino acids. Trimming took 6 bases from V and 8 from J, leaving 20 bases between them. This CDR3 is CASSRTGRSGQQYF. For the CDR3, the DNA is TGCGCCAGCAGTCGAACAGGGCGCTCTGGACAGCAGTACTTC.

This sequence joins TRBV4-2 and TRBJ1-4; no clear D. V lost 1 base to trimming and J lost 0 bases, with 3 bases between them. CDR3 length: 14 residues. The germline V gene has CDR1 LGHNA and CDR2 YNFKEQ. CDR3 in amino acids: CASSQAATNEKLFF. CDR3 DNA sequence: TGTGCCAGCAGCCAAGCTGCAACTAATGAAAAACTGTTTTTT.

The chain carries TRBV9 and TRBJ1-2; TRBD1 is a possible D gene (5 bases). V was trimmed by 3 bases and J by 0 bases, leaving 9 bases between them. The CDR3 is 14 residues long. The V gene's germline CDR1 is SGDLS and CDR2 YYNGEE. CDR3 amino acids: CASSARASNYGYTF. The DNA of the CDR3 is TGTGCCAGCAGCGCCAGGGCTTCTAACTATGGCTACACCTTC.

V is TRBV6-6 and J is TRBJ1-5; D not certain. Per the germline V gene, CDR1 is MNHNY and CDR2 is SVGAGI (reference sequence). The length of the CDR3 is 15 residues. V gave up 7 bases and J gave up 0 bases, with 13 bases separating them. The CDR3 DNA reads TGTGCCAGCACCCAGGACTCTCCTAGCAATCAGCCCCAGCATTTT. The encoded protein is CASTQDSPSNQPQHF.